These 32 T cell receptor beta chains were sequenced from one sample in a study of identical twins. TCRdb passed the 5' RACE reads through MiXCR, listing each CDR3 protein once. The sample lists under 350,000 distinct CDR3 sequences; just under 9.5% were seen once. Another study also made use of these data, one on yellow fever vaccine responses in identical twins.

The specimen sequenced was CD8+ T cells sorted from blood. The source is a woman younger than 30 in good health.

This clonotype was seen at least ten times. V gene TRBV12-3 or TRBV12-4 combines with J gene TRBJ2-7, with no clear D. This CDR3 contains 12 residues. V lost 3 bases to trimming and J lost 5 bases, with 8 bases between them. CDR3 bases: TGTGCCAGCAGTTTTCCCAGCAACGAGCAGTACTTC. Its translation: CASSFPSNEQYF.

The chain is built from TRBV7-2 and TRBJ2-1, with D tentatively TRBD2 (6 bases). V was trimmed by 1 base and J by 4 bases, leaving 11 bases between them. The CDR3 loop spans 15 amino acids. Looked up from germline, CDR1 is SGHTA and CDR2 is FQGNSA. The CDR3 DNA reads as TGTGCCAGCAGCTTAGAGGCGGGGCTTTACAATGAGCAGTTCTTC. Its translation: CASSLEAGLYNEQFF.

This clonotype came up a few times. The J gene is TRBJ1-5, the V gene TRBV12-3 or TRBV12-4; 7 bases map to TRBD1. J gave up 1 base and V 6 bases, and 9 bases lay outside the gene matches. The CDR3 runs 16 residues. CDR3 loop: CASRTTGRQSNQPQHF. The DNA for the CDR3 is TGTGCCAGCAGGACGACAGGGAGGCAAAGCAATCAGCCCCAGCATTTT.

This clonotype turned up a few times. The chain employs TRBV28 and TRBJ2-7; possibly TRBD1 for D (6 bases). This CDR3 comprises 16 residues. The germline V and J ends were trimmed by 2 bases and 4 bases, with 18 bases remaining between them. From germline, CDR1 is MDHEN and CDR2 SYDVKM. The CDR3 is CASSLLPRTDEYEQYF. CDR3 coding DNA: TGTGCCAGCAGTTTACTTCCCAGGACAGATGAATACGAGCAGTACTTC.

The rearrangement links TRBV2 to TRBJ2-1; 7 bases are a match to TRBD2. The CDR3 totals 14 residues. J gave up 8 bases and V 1 base, and 5 bases lay outside the gene matches. Germline CDR1 reads SNHLY; CDR2 reads FYNNEI. As DNA, the CDR3 is TGTGCCAGCAGTGAAGGACCCGGGGGGTATGAGCAGTTCTTC. Protein product: CASSEGPGGYEQFF.

This clonotype was observed at least ten times. This sequence joins TRBV6-2 or TRBV6-3 and TRBJ2-1; D is uncertain. Germline CDR1 MNHEY, CDR2 SVGEGT. The V end was cut by 2 bases, the J end by 15 bases, with 17 bases between. The CDR3 has 13 residues. In nucleotides, the CDR3 is TGTGCCAGCAGTTACGGCCCAGCAGTTCCGCGGTTCTTC. It encodes CASSYGPAVPRFF.

This CDR3 is CASSRSRDSPPYEQYF. The DNA for the CDR3 is TGTGCCAGCAGCCGCTCTAGGGACAGCCCACCCTACGAGCAGTACTTC. The J gene is TRBJ2-7, the V gene TRBV7-9; 7 bases match TRBD1. This CDR3 contains 16 residues. Germline values: CDR1 SEHNR, CDR2 FQNEAQ (reference sequence). Germline trimming cut 5 bases from V and 2 bases from J; bases unmatched to any gene: 12.

This chain links TRBV27 with TRBJ1-2, with 9 nucleotides matching TRBD1. The germline CDR1 and CDR2 sequences are MNHEY and SMNVEV (reference sequence). Unmatched junction bases numbered 7, after V lost 6 bases and J lost 8 bases. The CDR3 sequence is 13 residues long. The CDR3 DNA reads TGTGCCAGCAGCTCGTGGACAGGGGAAGGCTACACCTTC. This sequence encodes CASSSWTGEGYTF.

The chain recombines TRBV7-9 with TRBJ2-5; D perhaps matches TRBD2 (5 bases). V lost 2 bases to trimming and J lost 3 bases, with 10 bases between them. Germline CDR1 is SEHNR and CDR2 is FQNEAQ (reference sequence). The CDR3 extends over 14 amino acids. CDR3 bases: TGTGCCAGCAGCTTAAGGGCGCGGGAAGAGACCCAGTACTTC. The encoded protein is CASSLRAREETQYF.

This clonotype was observed a handful of times. The gene calls are TRBV6-6 and TRBJ2-3; D unresolved. Between the trimmed V and J ends, which lost 0 bases and 2 bases, there was a span of 6 bases. Germline CDR1 is MNHNY and CDR2 is SVGAGI (reference sequence). The CDR3 extends over 14 amino acids. CDR3 sequence: CASSYSINTDTQYF. Here the CDR3 DNA reads TGTGCCAGCAGTTACTCGATCAACACAGATACGCAGTATTTT.

CDR3 residues: CASSTLVGTGELFF. The CDR3 DNA is TGTGCCAGCAGCACGCTCGTCGGTACCGGGGAGCTGTTTTTT. The genes are TRBV7-2 and TRBJ2-2, with D unclear. V was shortened by 5 bases and J by 5 bases, with 12 bases between the two germline ends. Germline loops: CDR1 SGHTA, CDR2 FQGNSA. The CDR3 is 14 amino acids.

This clonotype was seen a handful of times. The chain recombines TRBV15 with TRBJ2-2, with D possibly TRBD2 on 7 matching bases. The V gene lost 5 bases and the J gene lost 6 bases, with 13 bases spanning the gap. Germline values: CDR1 LNHNV, CDR2 YYDKDF (reference sequence). The CDR3 runs 14 residues. CDR3 DNA: TGTGCCACCAGCCAAGGGGGGGGTCCCGGGGAGCTGTTTTTT. It yields the protein CATSQGGGPGELFF.

This clonotype has a count of ten or more. The CDR3 protein is CSVEYTGELFF. The CDR3, as DNA: TGCAGCGTTGAATACACCGGGGAGCTGTTTTTT. The chain joins TRBV29-1 to TRBJ2-2; no firm D call. CDR1 and CDR2 from the germline V gene are SQVTM and ANQGSEA. V shed 2 bases and J shed 3 bases, with 1 base lying between them. The CDR3 has 11 amino acids.

This rearrangement joins TRBV29-1 to TRBJ2-7; perhaps TRBD1 as D (6 bases). Trimming stripped 7 bases from V and 3 bases from J, with 16 bases between. The germline CDR1 and CDR2 sequences are SQVTM and ANQGSEA. The CDR3 consists of 13 residues. Here the CDR3 DNA reads TGCAGCGCAGCCCCAGGGGAAAGCTACGAGCAGTACTTC. Protein sequence: CSAAPGESYEQYF.

This clonotype has more than one count but fewer than ten. The rearrangement uses TRBV20-1 and TRBJ2-1; possibly TRBD1 for D (7 bases). V lost 2 bases to trimming and J lost 9 bases, with 20 bases between them. The CDR3 contains 15 residues. Germline V CDR1 and CDR2: DFQATT, SNEGSKA (reference sequence). The DNA for the CDR3 is TGCAGTGCTAGATTCGTGGAGGGGGCGCTTCGTGAGCAGTTCTTC. It yields the protein CSARFVEGALREQFF.

The chain is built from TRBV6-1 and TRBJ2-7; 7 positions agree with TRBD1. Germline V gene sequence: CDR1 MNHNS, CDR2 SASEGT. The CDR3 extends over 15 amino acids. With 7 bases clipped from V and 4 bases from J, the junction kept 13 bases outside the gene matches. This CDR3 is CASISRQGNGYEQYF. The CDR3 DNA follows: TGTGCCAGCATCTCAAGACAGGGAAACGGGTACGAGCAGTACTTC.

This clonotype showed up many times. V is TRBV4-3 and J is TRBJ2-7, with D possibly being TRBD1 (5 bases). The V gene's germline CDR1 is LGHNA and CDR2 YSLEER. The germline V and J ends were trimmed by 0 bases and 4 bases, with 16 bases remaining between them. The CDR3 extends over 16 amino acids. The CDR3 reads CASSQDIGQGLYEQYF. DNA for the CDR3: TGCGCCAGCAGCCAAGATATTGGGCAGGGTTTGTACGAGCAGTACTTC.

The genes are TRBV4-2 and TRBJ2-3; TRBD2 is a possible D gene (6 bases). The CDR3 loop spans 17 amino acids. V lost 0 bases and J lost 6, with 19 bases in between. CDR1 is LGHNA, CDR2 YNFKEQ, per germline. CDR3 nucleotides: TGTGCCAGCAGCCAAGATTACCCTAGCGAAGTTGCGGATACGCAGTATTTT. Translated, it gives CASSQDYPSEVADTQYF.

The J gene is TRBJ1-1, the V gene TRBV7-2; D gene ambiguous. V was trimmed by 5 bases and J by 2 bases, leaving 18 bases between them. From germline, CDR1 is SGHTA and CDR2 FQGNSA. The CDR3 has 16 amino acids. CDR3 coding DNA: TGTGCCAGCAGCCCCCCCCCCGGCAGAATCAACACTGAAGCTTTCTTT. This gives the protein CASSPPPGRINTEAFF. The full variable domain, its missing parts supplied by reference TRBV7-2 and TRBJ1-1, is GAGVSQSPSNKVTEKGKDVELRCDPISGHTALYWYRQSLGQGLEFLIYFQGNSAPDKSGLPSDRFSAERTGGSVSTLTIQRTQQEDSAVYLCASSPPPGRINTEAFFGQGTRLTVV.

The chain joins TRBV28 to TRBJ2-3; a possible D gene is TRBD1 (5 bases). Trimming removed 6 bases from V and 5 bases from J, with 12 bases in between. This CDR3 comprises 13 residues. Germline CDR1 MDHEN, CDR2 SYDVKM. Here the CDR3 DNA reads TGTGCCAGCAGCCGACCCCAGGGAGATACGCAGTATTTT. Its translation: CASSRPQGDTQYF.

The chain recombines TRBV28 with TRBJ2-7; 10 bases match TRBD2. Losses at the gene ends were 2 bases for V and 6 bases for J; bases not matched to a gene: 4. From germline, CDR1 is MDHEN and CDR2 SYDVKM. The length of the CDR3 is 14 residues. The CDR3 DNA follows: TGTGCCAGCAGTTTAAGCGGGAGGGCCTCCGAGCAGTACTTC. Protein sequence: CASSLSGRASEQYF.

This clonotype was observed a few times. For the CDR3, the DNA is TGTGCCAGCAGTCGGACTCTAGCGGGGGCAGACTACGAGCAGTACTTC. Amino acid sequence: CASSRTLAGADYEQYF. The chain is built from TRBV6-4 and TRBJ2-7; TRBD2 aligns across 10 bases. The CDR3 contains 16 residues. V was pared by 5 bases and J by 3 bases, with 10 bases of the junction left unmatched. In germline, CDR1 is MRHNA, CDR2 SNTAGT.

This clonotype was recorded many times. The chain couples TRBV5-1 to TRBJ2-7; a weak D match, TRBD1 (6 bases). The V end lost 2 bases, the J end lost 5 bases, and 17 bases lay between the germline ends. In germline, CDR1 is SGHRS, CDR2 YFSETQ. The CDR3 covers 15 residues. The CDR3 protein is CASSFTGSVVHEQYF. Written as DNA, the CDR3 is TGCGCCAGCAGCTTCACAGGGTCGGTGGTCCACGAGCAGTACTTC. Full variable domain (outside the CDR3, taken from reference TRBV5-1 and TRBJ2-7): KAGVTQTPRYLIKTRGQQVTLSCSPISGHRSVSWYQQTPGQGLQFLFEYFSETQRNKGNFPGRFSGRQFSNSRSEMNVSTLELGDSALYLCASSFTGSVVHEQYFGPGTRLTVT.

At least ten counts were recorded for this clonotype. The chain carries TRBV14 and TRBJ2-3; D not resolved. The germline V gene encodes CDR1 SGHDN and CDR2 FVKESK. The CDR3 is made up of 11 amino acids. The V gene lost 8 bases and the J gene lost 5 bases, with 8 bases spanning the gap. CDR3 loop: CASRYGDTQYF. The CDR3 nucleotides are TGTGCCAGCCGGTATGGAGATACGCAGTATTTT. Using reference TRBV14 and TRBJ2-3 for the parts outside the CDR3, the full variable domain is EAGVTQFPSHSVIEKGQTVTLRCDPISGHDNLYWYRRVMGKEIKFLLHFVKESKQDESGMPNNRFLAERTGGTYSTLKVQPAELEDSGVYFCASRYGDTQYFGPGTRLTVL.

The chain combines TRBV19 with TRBJ2-7; D gene ambiguous. This CDR3 contains 14 residues. CDR1 is LNHDA and CDR2 is SQIVND in the germline V gene (reference sequence). Trimming removed 5 bases at V and 4 bases at J, with 15 bases between. The CDR3 protein is CASSWSLSSYEQYF. CDR3 nucleotides: TGTGCCAGTAGTTGGTCTCTTAGCTCGTACGAGCAGTACTTC.

This rearrangement joins TRBV19 to TRBJ2-7; 10 bases are shared with TRBD1. The germline V gene has CDR1 LNHDA and CDR2 SQIVND (reference sequence). Losses at the gene ends were 5 bases for V and 4 bases for J; bases not matched to a gene: 14. The CDR3 consists of 17 residues. The CDR3 protein is CASSPPPTRDRGYEQYF. As DNA, the CDR3 is TGTGCCAGTAGTCCGCCCCCCACTCGGGACAGGGGTTACGAGCAGTACTTC.

This clonotype occurred a few times. This chain joins TRBV20-1 and TRBJ2-5, with a possible D match to TRBD1 (7 bases). The CDR3 extends over 18 amino acids. The germline V gene has CDR1 DFQATT and CDR2 SNEGSKA (reference sequence). V gave up 0 bases and J gave up 7 bases, with 27 bases separating them. The DNA of the CDR3 is TGCAGTGCTAGAGATGGAAGCCCCCGGCAGGGGGGTTCGGGGACCCAGTACTTC. Its protein product is CSARDGSPRQGGSGTQYF.

The V and J genes are TRBV28 and TRBJ2-7; the D gene could be TRBD1 or TRBD2 (5 bases each). V was clipped by 2 bases and J by 0 bases, with 11 bases between them. The CDR3 covers 15 residues. Germline loops: CDR1 MDHEN, CDR2 SYDVKM. The CDR3 protein is CASSLGTASSYEQYF. CDR3 nucleotides: TGTGCCAGCAGTTTAGGGACCGCGAGCTCCTACGAGCAGTACTTC.

In this sample, this clonotype turned up many times. The V and J genes are TRBV6-1 and TRBJ1-2, with D maybe TRBD1 (6 bases). The germline V and J ends were trimmed by 6 bases and 5 bases, with 13 bases remaining between them. The V gene's germline CDR1 is MNHNS and CDR2 SASEGT. There are 13 residues in the CDR3. The CDR3 loop reads CASSPDSIYGYTF. Here the CDR3 DNA reads TGTGCCAGCAGCCCGGACAGCATTTATGGCTACACCTTC.

The chain is built from TRBV27 and TRBJ2-1; TRBD2 aligns across 15 bases. V lost 0 bases, J lost 4 bases, and 7 bases stayed unmatched. Germline V lookup: CDR1 MNHEY, CDR2 SMNVEV (reference sequence). There are 19 residues in the CDR3. As DNA, the CDR3 is TGTGCCAGCAGTTTATCTGGACTAGCGGGGGGGGTTTTATACAATGAGCAGTTCTTC. Translating it yields CASSLSGLAGGVLYNEQFF.

This clonotype has at least ten counts. The J gene is TRBJ1-5, the V gene TRBV20-1, with D unclear. Germline CDR1 DFQATT, CDR2 SNEGSKA (reference sequence). Deletions cut 5 bases from V and 11 bases from J, with 25 bases between. CDR3 length: 15 residues. The CDR3 nucleotides read TGCAGTGCTGAGGACTCGGGCCAGGCCATGAGGTCCCAGCATTTT. Its translation: CSAEDSGQAMRSQHF.

DNA of the CDR3: TGTGCCAGCAGCTTAGCCTCCGGGGCCACAGTACGAGAGACCCAGTACTTC. Encoded protein: CASSLASGATVRETQYF. This chain links TRBV11-2 with TRBJ2-5, with D possibly being TRBD1 or TRBD2 (5 bases each). Trimming removed 1 base from V and 4 bases from J, with 19 bases in between. The CDR3 spans 17 residues. The germline gives CDR1 SGHAT, CDR2 FQNNGV.